This T cell receptor (beta chain) was sequenced for a study of T-cell reconstitution after alpha-beta-depleted transplantation in children. The CDR3 covers 15 residues. After removal of 4 bases from V and 7 bases from J, the junction contained 12 bases not matched to a gene. Construction of the TCRbeta library involved unique molecular identifiers. TCRdb re-analysed the PCR reads in MiXCR, keeping a single row per CDR3 protein. The sample yields 450,000 to 600,000 distinct CDR3 sequences, 32% seen once. The chain has TRBV23-1 and TRBJ1-2; 7 bases line up with TRBD1. TRBV23-1 is filed as an ORF, its function uncertain. The TCR originated in a human donor who donated a stem cell graft to a child with aplastic anemia. The sequences come from PBMCs from the stem cell graft donor, collected from the stem cell graft. The CDR3 reads CASSPTGRGAFGYTF. The CDR3 DNA is TGCGCCAGCAGTCCTACCGGCAGGGGGGCCTTTGGCTACACCTTC.